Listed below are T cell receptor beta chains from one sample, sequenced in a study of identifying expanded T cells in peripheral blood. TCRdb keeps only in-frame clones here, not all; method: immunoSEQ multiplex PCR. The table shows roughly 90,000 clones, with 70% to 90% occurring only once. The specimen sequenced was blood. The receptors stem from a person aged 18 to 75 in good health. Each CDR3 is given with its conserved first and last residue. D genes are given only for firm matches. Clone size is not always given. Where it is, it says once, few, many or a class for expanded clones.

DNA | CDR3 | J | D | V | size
TGTGCCAGCAGTTCCCCCGGTGGTCCGGTCGGAGGCTACACCTTC | CASSSPGGPVGGYTF | TRBJ1-2 | NA | TRBV6-6 | NA
TGTGCCAGCAGTTTATGGGGACAGGGACCTTCACCCCTCCACTTT | CASSLWGQGPSPLHF | TRBJ1-6 | TRBD1 | TRBV27 | NA
TGTGCCAGCAGCGGAGAACTAGCGGGGGTGAGCGAATACTCCTACAATGAGCAGTTCTTC | CASSGELAGVSEYSYNEQFF | TRBJ2-1 | TRBD2 | TRBV9 | NA
TGCGCCAGCAGCCCGACAGGGTTTGGACTCACCGGGGAGCTGTTTTTT | CASSPTGFGLTGELFF | TRBJ2-2 | TRBD1 | TRBV4-1 | NA
TGTGCCAGCTCACCAGAAGTTTTCTCTGGAAACACCATATATTTT | CASSPEVFSGNTIYF | TRBJ1-3 | NA | TRBV18 | NA
TGTGCCAGCTCACCTCAATCCGGGGTGCTCACTGAAGCTTTCTTT | CASSPQSGVLTEAFF | TRBJ1-1 | NA | TRBV18 | few
TGTGCCAGCACAAAGGGGTACTATGGCTACACCTTC | CASTKGYYGYTF | TRBJ1-2 | NA | TRBV6-1 | NA
TGTGCCAGCTCCCGGGACAGGGTGAACACTGAAGCTTTCTTT | CASSRDRVNTEAFF | TRBJ1-1 | TRBD1 | TRBV18 | NA
TGTGCCAGCAGCCAAGAGGGGGGCCGGCTGGGCTACACCTTC | CASSQEGGRLGYTF | TRBJ1-2 | NA | TRBV14 | NA
TGTGCCAGCAGCTTAGGACAGGGAATCTACGAGCAGTACTTC | CASSLGQGIYEQYF | TRBJ2-7 | NA | TRBV13 | NA
TGCGCCAGCAGCTTGGGTCCGGGCCAGTGGTCTGGAGGCTACACCTTC | CASSLGPGQWSGGYTF | TRBJ1-2 | NA | TRBV5-1 | NA
TGTGCCAGCAGCGATCACAGGGCACAAACAGATACGCAGTATTTT | CASSDHRAQTDTQYF | TRBJ2-3 | NA | TRBV6-5 | NA
TGTGCCAGCAGTGAACTGTACACAGATACGCAGTATTTT | CASSELYTDTQYF | TRBJ2-3 | NA | TRBV2 | NA
TGTGCCAGCAGCTCCCAGGGAGGGGATCAGCCCCAGCATTTT | CASSSQGGDQPQHF | TRBJ1-5 | NA | TRBV5-6 | NA
TGTGCCAGCAGTGATTACGGGACAGGGAGGACTGAAGCTTTCTTT | CASSDYGTGRTEAFF | TRBJ1-1 | TRBD1 | TRBV6-1 | NA
TGTGCCAGCAGCCCTCGAGGTCCGGGACAGGGAGGTCTGTACGAGCAGTACTTC | CASSPRGPGQGGLYEQYF | TRBJ2-7 | TRBD1 | TRBV7-8 | once
TGTGCCCTCCACAGGCCGACAGGGGAAGGTGGGGCCAACGTCCTGACTTTC | CALHRPTGEGGANVLTF | TRBJ2-6 | TRBD1 | TRBV7-2 | NA
TGTGCCAGCAGTGACATGGGGAGGGGGGGCACAGATACGCAGTATTTT | CASSDMGRGGTDTQYF | TRBJ2-3 | NA | TRBV28 | few
TGCAGTGCAAACCGGGGGGAGGGCTACACCTTC | CSANRGEGYTF | TRBJ1-2 | NA | TRBV20-1 | NA
TGTGCCAGCAGTGGAGGGACTGAAGCTTTCTTT | CASSGGTEAFF | TRBJ1-1 | NA | TRBV2 | few
TGTGCCAGCAGCTCTCTCGCAGGGGGTGAGCAGTTCTTC | CASSSLAGGEQFF | TRBJ2-1 | TRBD1 | TRBV7-2 | NA
TGCGCCAGCAGCCATATAAACAGGGGCCTTGACTATGGCTACACCTTC | CASSHINRGLDYGYTF | TRBJ1-2 | TRBD1 | TRBV4-1 | NA
TGTGCCAGCAGTGCGGAGCAGAGCTCCTACAATGAGCAGTTCTTC | CASSAEQSSYNEQFF | TRBJ2-1 | NA | TRBV2 | NA
TGTGCCAGCAGCTTTTCGGCGGGGGGCACTGCGGGTACAGATACGCAGTATTTT | CASSFSAGGTAGTDTQYF | TRBJ2-3 | TRBD2 | TRBV7-2 | NA
TGTGCCAGCAGCTTAGGATCTGGCTACACCTTC | CASSLGSGYTF | TRBJ1-2 | NA | TRBV7-9 | NA
TGTGCCAGCAGTTACGGCCAGGGTGTCCACTTT | CASSYGQGVHF | TRBJ1-6 | NA | TRBV6-5 | NA
TGTGCCAGCAGTTACTCCGCCGGGTGGGGACAGCCCCAGCATTTT | CASSYSAGWGQPQHF | TRBJ1-5 | NA | TRBV6-5 | NA
TGTGCCAGCAGTTACTTGACAGGGTTGGATGGCTACACCTTC | CASSYLTGLDGYTF | TRBJ1-2 | TRBD1 | TRBV6-5 | once
TGTGCCAGCAGCTCCCTCGGACTAGCGGAAGAGACCCAGTACTTC | CASSSLGLAEETQYF | TRBJ2-5 | TRBD2 | TRBV5-6 | once
TGTGCCAGCAGCTTAGCTCAAACGACAGGGAGGGTGAATGGCTACACCTTC | CASSLAQTTGRVNGYTF | TRBJ1-2 | TRBD1 | TRBV7-2 | NA
TGTGCCTGGAGTGTACAGGACAACTATCAGCCCCAGCATTTT | CAWSVQDNYQPQHF | TRBJ1-5 | NA | TRBV30 | few
TGTGCCAGCAGCTTTCAGGGGTACATGAGCTCCTATAATTCACCCCTCCACTTT | CASSFQGYMSSYNSPLHF | TRBJ1-6 | NA | TRBV7-2 | NA
TGTGCCAGCAGCTTAGAAGGAGGCAGCGGGGGGAAACCATACGAGCAGTACTTC | CASSLEGGSGGKPYEQYF | TRBJ2-7 | TRBD2 | TRBV7-2 | NA
TGTGCCAGCAGCTTAGATAGAGGGTTGGCCGGGGAGCTGTTTTTT | CASSLDRGLAGELFF | TRBJ2-2 | NA | TRBV7-9 | few
TGTGCCAGCAGTTACTCGAGCAGGGGGGGCAATCAGCCCCAGCATTTT | CASSYSSRGGNQPQHF | TRBJ1-5 | TRBD1 | TRBV6-6 | NA
TGCAGCGTTGTGGGACAGGGGCTCGGGGGCTACACCTTC | CSVVGQGLGGYTF | TRBJ1-2 | TRBD1 | TRBV29-1 | once
TGTGCCAGCAGTTCGACAGGGTATAACTATGGCTACACCTTC | CASSSTGYNYGYTF | TRBJ1-2 | TRBD1 | TRBV27 | NA
TGTGCCAGTAGTATTAGGGGAACTCAGCCCCAGCATTTT | CASSIRGTQPQHF | TRBJ1-5 | NA | TRBV19 | once
TGTGCCAGTAGCAGGAACCTAGAGACCCAGTACTTC | CASSRNLETQYF | TRBJ2-5 | NA | TRBV19 | NA
TGTGCCAGCAGCTTAGTCGACAGGGGCGATCAGCCCCAGCATTTT | CASSLVDRGDQPQHF | TRBJ1-5 | TRBD1 | TRBV7-2 | NA
TGTGCCAGCAGTTACGGAGCAGGCGAGCAGTACTTC | CASSYGAGEQYF | TRBJ2-7 | NA | TRBV6-5 | NA
TGTGCCAGCAGACAGGCCTTCGTCTACAATGAGCAGTTCTTC | CASRQAFVYNEQFF | TRBJ2-1 | NA | TRBV2 | NA
TGTGCCAGCATACTTACGTCCGCGAACTATGGCTACACCTTC | CASILTSANYGYTF | TRBJ1-2 | NA | TRBV6-5 | NA
TGTGCCAGCAGCTTGTACACAGGGCGGCACTACAATGAGCAGTTCTTC | CASSLYTGRHYNEQFF | TRBJ2-1 | NA | TRBV5-8 | NA
TGCGCCAGCAGCCCTAGGGTTCGAGATACGCAGTATTTT | CASSPRVRDTQYF | TRBJ2-3 | NA | TRBV4-3 | NA
TGTGCCAGCAGCTCACGAGTAGGGAGGAACAATGAGCAGTTCTTC | CASSSRVGRNNEQFF | TRBJ2-1 | NA | TRBV7-7 | NA
TGTGCCAGCAGCCCAGGAGGGTCGGCGTATGGCTACACCTTC | CASSPGGSAYGYTF | TRBJ1-2 | NA | TRBV5-4 | NA
TGTGCCAGCAGTTTGTCACAGGGTTCCACCGGGGAGCTGTTTTTT | CASSLSQGSTGELFF | TRBJ2-2 | NA | TRBV27 | once
TGTGCCAGGGGACGGTCGAACACCGGGGAGCTGTTTTTT | CARGRSNTGELFF | TRBJ2-2 | NA | TRBV7-2 | NA
TGCGCCAGCAGCCCGGGACAGGGCAGCTCCTACAATGAGCAGTTCTTC | CASSPGQGSSYNEQFF | TRBJ2-1 | TRBD1 | TRBV4-1 | NA
TGTGCCAGTAGTTCGAGGGACAGATTCAATCAGCCCCAGCATTTT | CASSSRDRFNQPQHF | TRBJ1-5 | TRBD1 | TRBV19 | NA
TGCGCCAGCAGCCAAGGGCCCCCAGGCGAGCAGTTCTTC | CASSQGPPGEQFF | TRBJ2-1 | NA | TRBV4-3 | NA
TGTGCCAGCAGTGAAGGGACAGGGGACCAAGCTTTCTTT | CASSEGTGDQAFF | TRBJ1-1 | TRBD1 | TRBV6-1 | NA
TGTGCCTGGAGTGTAGGGCACTTGAATTCACCCCTCCACTTT | CAWSVGHLNSPLHF | TRBJ1-6 | NA | TRBV30 | NA
TGTGCCAGTAGACCGGACAACCAAGAGACCCAGTACTTC | CASRPDNQETQYF | TRBJ2-5 | NA | TRBV19 | once
TGTGCCAGCAGCCCGACAGGCTCCTACGAGCAGTACTTC | CASSPTGSYEQYF | TRBJ2-7 | NA | TRBV7-9 | NA
TGTGCCGCCGGGCAGGGGTACGAGCAGTACTTC | CAAGQGYEQYF | TRBJ2-7 | NA | TRBV10-3 | NA